These 9 T cell receptor beta chains originate from one sample sequenced in a study of shared T cell receptors in the human thymus. TCRdb keeps only in-frame clones here, not all; method: immunoSEQ multiplex PCR. The sample shows hundreds of thousands of clones, 85% to 95% of them seen only once. The source material was thymocytes. Source of these receptors: a human donor.

The chain uses TRBV4-1 and TRBJ2-2; D ambiguous. V lost 0 bases to trimming and J lost 3 bases, with 11 bases between them. Germline CDR1 reads MGHRA; CDR2 reads YSYEKL. There are 16 residues in the CDR3. This CDR3 reads CASSQDVRRHTGELFF. The DNA of the CDR3 is TGCGCCAGCAGCCAAGATGTCCGGCGGCACACCGGGGAGCTGTTTTTT.

The gene calls are TRBV2 and TRBJ2-7; D is possibly TRBD2 (6 bases). Germline values: CDR1 SNHLY, CDR2 FYNNEI. V lost 6 bases and J lost 2, with 14 bases in between. The CDR3 has 14 amino acids. The DNA for the CDR3 is TGTGCCAGCAGCCGGGACTCACTTACCTACGAGCAGTACTTC. The encoded protein is CASSRDSLTYEQYF.

This chain links TRBV13 with TRBJ2-7, with 15 positions matching TRBD2. The V gene end was trimmed by 5 bases and the J gene end by 4 bases; junction bases not matched to a gene: 6. The CDR3 contains 16 residues. From germline, CDR1 is PRHDT and CDR2 FYEKMQ (reference sequence). As DNA, the CDR3 is TGTGCCAGCAGCCCCGGACTAGCGGGAGGGCCTTACGAGCAGTACTTC. Encoded protein: CASSPGLAGGPYEQYF.

V and J are TRBV18 and TRBJ1-2, with unresolved D. The CDR3 totals 13 residues. CDR1 is KGHSH and CDR2 is LQKENI in the germline V gene. The germline V and J ends were trimmed by 0 bases and 3 bases, with 5 bases remaining between them. The CDR3 spells CASSPPGYYGYTF. CDR3 in DNA: TGTGCCAGCTCACCACCAGGGTACTATGGCTACACCTTC.

The chain links TRBV7-9 to TRBJ2-7; D perhaps matches TRBD1 (7 bases). Germline CDR1 reads SEHNR; CDR2 reads FQNEAQ (reference sequence). The V gene lost 6 bases and the J gene lost 1 base, with 25 bases spanning the gap. The CDR3 runs to 18 residues. CDR3 in amino acids: CASRSGQAIAELSYEQYF. The CDR3 DNA sequence: TGTGCCAGCAGGTCCGGACAGGCTATAGCGGAACTATCCTACGAGCAGTACTTC.

This chain joins TRBV11-2 and TRBJ1-4; the match to TRBD1 covers 8 bases. The CDR3 has 16 residues. CDR1 is SGHAT, CDR2 FQNNGV, per germline. After removal of 5 bases from V and 0 bases from J, the junction contained 5 bases not matched to a gene. CDR3 region: CASSRDRQATNEKLFF. The CDR3 bases are TGTGCCAGCAGCCGGGACAGGCAAGCAACTAATGAAAAACTGTTTTTT.

The gene calls are TRBV28 and TRBJ2-2; 9 nucleotides agree with TRBD1. The germline V gene encodes CDR1 MDHEN and CDR2 SYDVKM. V dropped 6 bases and J dropped 1; count of bases not matched to a gene: 12. The CDR3 extends over 18 amino acids. In DNA, the CDR3 is TGTGCCAGCAGCCGGACCTGGACAGGGGCCCTGAACACCGGGGAGCTGTTTTTT. Amino acid sequence: CASSRTWTGALNTGELFF.

The J gene is TRBJ1-1, the V gene TRBV28; possibly TRBD1 for D (5 bases). CDR1 and CDR2 (germline): MDHEN, SYDVKM. V lost 4 bases to trimming and J lost 3 bases, with 12 bases between them. CDR3 length: 14 residues. DNA for the CDR3: TGTGCCAGCAGTTCGATGGGGGAGTACACTGAAGCTTTCTTT. It translates to CASSSMGEYTEAFF.

The chain is built from TRBV23-1 and TRBJ1-1, with a weak D call TRBD1 (5 bases). TRBV23-1 is identified as an open reading frame with a role that is uncertain. Trimming pared 3 bases from V and 1 base from J, leaving 15 bases between. This CDR3 comprises 16 residues. CDR3 in DNA: TGCGCCAGCAGTCACAGAGCGCGGGGCCCGAACACTGAAGCTTTCTTT. It specifies CASSHRARGPNTEAFF.